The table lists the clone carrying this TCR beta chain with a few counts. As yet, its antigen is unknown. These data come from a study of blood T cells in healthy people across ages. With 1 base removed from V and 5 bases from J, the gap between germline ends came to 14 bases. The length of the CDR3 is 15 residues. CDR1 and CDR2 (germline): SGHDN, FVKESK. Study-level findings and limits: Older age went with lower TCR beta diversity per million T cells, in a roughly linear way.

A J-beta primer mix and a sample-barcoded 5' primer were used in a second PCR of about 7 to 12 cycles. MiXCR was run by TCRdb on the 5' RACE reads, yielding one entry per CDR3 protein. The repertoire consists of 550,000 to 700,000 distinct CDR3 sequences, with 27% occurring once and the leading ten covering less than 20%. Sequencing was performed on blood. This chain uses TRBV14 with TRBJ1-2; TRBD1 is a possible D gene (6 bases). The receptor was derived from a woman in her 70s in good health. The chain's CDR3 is CASSQGQGTLYGYTF. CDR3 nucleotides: TGTGCCAGCAGCCAAGGGCAGGGGACCTTATATGGCTACACCTTC. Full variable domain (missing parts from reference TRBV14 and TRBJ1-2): EAGVTQFPSHSVIEKGQTVTLRCDPISGHDNLYWYRRVMGKEIKFLLHFVKESKQDESGMPNNRFLAERTGGTYSTLKVQPAELEDSGVYFCASSQGQGTLYGYTFGSGTRLTVV.